The 21 T cell receptor beta chains in this list originate from one sample, sequenced in a study of radiotherapy plus CTLA-4 blockade in lung cancer. Profiling relied on immunoSEQ multiplex PCR, and the TCRdb table lists in-frame clones only, not all of them. This table holds over 100,000 clones, around 89% found once. This sample comprised peripheral blood, obtained from a patient treated with radiotherapy plus ipilimumab. Source of these receptors: a human donor with non-small cell lung cancer that progressed on radiotherapy plus ipilimumab.

The rearrangement joins TRBV29-1 to TRBJ2-5, with D maybe TRBD1 (7 bases). The germline gives CDR1 SQVTM, CDR2 ANQGSEA. V lost 4 bases and J 4 bases, leaving 16 bases between the germline ends. The CDR3 runs 14 residues. CDR3 residues: CSVVGRDRVETQYF. The CDR3 region has the DNA TGCAGCGTTGTAGGGCGGGACAGAGTAGAGACCCAGTACTTC. The variable domain in full, with the rest retrieved from reference TRBV29-1 and TRBJ2-5, is SAVISQKPSRDICQRGTSLTIQCQVDSQVTMMFWYRQQPGQSLTLIATANQGSEATYESGFVIDKFPISRPNLTFSTLTVSNMSPEDSSIYLCSVVGRDRVETQYFGPGTRLLVL.

This sequence joins TRBV6-1 and TRBJ2-5; D perhaps matches TRBD2 (5 bases). CDR1 is MNHNS and CDR2 is SASEGT in the germline V gene. Trimming shortened V by 1 base and J by 5 bases, and 14 bases separated the two germline ends. The CDR3 sequence is 15 residues long. CDR3 amino acids: CASSEGWEPWETQYF. CDR3 DNA sequence: TGTGCCAGCAGTGAAGGGTGGGAGCCGTGGGAGACCCAGTACTTC.

This clone was counted once. The chain has TRBV19 and TRBJ1-5; 9 nucleotides align to TRBD1. The CDR3 totals 15 residues. V lost 3 bases to trimming and J lost 5 bases; unmatched junction nucleotides: 5. Germline V gene data show CDR1 as LNHDA and CDR2 as SQIVND (reference sequence). The CDR3 is CASSIGGTGYQPQHF. CDR3 sequence (DNA): TGTGCCAGTAGTATCGGCGGGACAGGGTATCAGCCCCAGCATTTT.

The rearrangement uses TRBV7-3 and TRBJ2-5; 8 positions agree with TRBD2. The CDR3 spans 18 residues. Germline-derived CDR1 and CDR2 are SGHTA and FQGTGA. V was pared by 1 base and J by 4 bases, with 14 bases of the junction left unmatched. CDR3 protein: CASSLNAWSGRAPETQYF. CDR3 nucleotides: TGTGCCAGCAGCTTAAATGCATGGAGCGGGAGAGCCCCAGAGACCCAGTACTTC. The complete variable domain, with remaining parts taken from reference TRBV7-3 and TRBJ2-5, reads GAGVSQTPSNKVTEKGKYVELRCDPISGHTALYWYRQSLGQGPEFLIYFQGTGAADDSGLPNDRFFAVRPEGSVSTLKIQRTERGDSAVYLCASSLNAWSGRAPETQYFGPGTRLLVL.

The chain has TRBV5-1 and TRBJ1-1, with 7 bases lining up with TRBD1. The J segment lost 10 bases and the V segment lost 0 bases, leaving 15 bases of the junction unmatched. CDR1 and CDR2 from the germline V gene are SGHRS and YFSETQ. The CDR3 is made up of 16 amino acids. The CDR3 bases are TGCGCCAGCAGCTTGGAAAGACAGGGAATAAGTGGAGGAGCTTTCTTT. The encoded protein is CASSLERQGISGGAFF.

V and J are TRBV19 and TRBJ2-4; 8 bases map to TRBD2. Trimming removed 9 bases from V and 6 bases from J; junction bases left unmatched: 7. The CDR3 is 13 residues long. Looked up from germline, CDR1 is LNHDA and CDR2 is SQIVND (reference sequence). This chain's CDR3 is CASREGGGNIQYF. As DNA, the CDR3 is TGTGCCAGCCGGGAGGGGGGCGGAAACATTCAGTACTTC.

The rearrangement uses TRBV2 and TRBJ2-5; 12 positions match TRBD1. CDR3 size: 15 residues. Germline CDR1 reads SNHLY; CDR2 reads FYNNEI. V dropped 5 bases and J dropped 2; count of bases not matched to a gene: 3. The CDR3 loop is CASSWDRGQQETQYF. The CDR3 bases are TGTGCCAGCAGTTGGGACAGGGGGCAGCAAGAGACCCAGTACTTC.

The chain links TRBV30 to TRBJ2-7; TRBD1 matches 8 bases. The V segment lost 2 bases and the J segment 6 bases; nucleotides outside the gene matches: 6. The length of the CDR3 is 13 residues. Germline CDR1 is GTSNPN and CDR2 is SVGIG (reference sequence). CDR3 residues: CAWSRQGFLEQYF. CDR3 in DNA: TGTGCCTGGAGTCGACAGGGGTTCCTCGAGCAGTACTTC.

The chain joins TRBV5-1 to TRBJ1-2; D ambiguous. From germline, CDR1 is SGHRS and CDR2 YFSETQ. The CDR3 is made up of 13 amino acids. The ends were cut back, 1 base at V and 7 bases at J, with 11 bases in the middle. Written as DNA, the CDR3 is TGCGCCAGCAGCTTGTCCCCGTACAGTGGCTACACCTTC. This gives the protein CASSLSPYSGYTF.

The chain uses TRBV7-8 and TRBJ2-1; TRBD1 is a possible D gene (6 bases). Germline V lookup: CDR1 SGHVS, CDR2 FQNEAQ. CDR3 length equals 15 residues. The V end was cut by 7 bases, the J end by 0 bases, with 13 bases between. The chain's CDR3 is CASNLGASSYNEQFF. The CDR3 DNA is TGTGCCAGCAACCTGGGGGCTAGCTCCTACAATGAGCAGTTCTTC.

This chain connects TRBV6-5 to TRBJ1-2; possibly TRBD1 for D (6 bases). The CDR3 is made up of 15 amino acids. CDR1 and CDR2 from the germline V gene are MNHEY and SVGAGI. Trimming shortened V by 5 bases and J by 0 bases, and 13 bases separated the two germline ends. The chain's CDR3 is CASSPRTVANYGYTF. In nucleotides, the CDR3 is TGTGCCAGCAGTCCTCGGACAGTTGCTAACTATGGCTACACCTTC.

This chain uses TRBV9 with TRBJ2-5; no definite D call. Trimming cost V 0 bases and J 4 bases, with 10 bases left between them. Germline CDR1 SGDLS, CDR2 YYNGEE. This CDR3 is built from 14 residues. CDR3 in amino acids: CASSVGVGRETQYF. The CDR3 DNA reads as TGTGCCAGCAGCGTAGGGGTAGGGCGAGAGACCCAGTACTTC. Complete variable domain (other parts from reference TRBV9 and TRBJ2-5): DSGVTQTPKHLITATGQRVTLRCSPRSGDLSVYWYQQSLDQGLQFLIQYYNGEERAKGNILERFSAQQFPDLHSELNLSSLELGDSALYFCASSVGVGRETQYFGPGTRLLVL.

This clone was counted a few times. The rearrangement joins TRBV18 to TRBJ2-6; D uncertain. The CDR3 length is 15 residues. V lost 0 bases, J lost 0 bases, and 3 bases lay in between. CDR1 is KGHSH and CDR2 is LQKENI in the germline V gene. In DNA form, the CDR3 reads TGTGCCAGCTCACCACCGTTCTCTGGGGCCAACGTCCTGACTTTC. Amino acids: CASSPPFSGANVLTF.

The V call is TRBV5-1, the J call TRBJ2-5; possibly TRBD1 for D (6 bases). V dropped 3 bases and J dropped 2 bases, with 20 bases sitting between them. There are 17 residues in the CDR3. Looked up from germline, CDR1 is SGHRS and CDR2 is YFSETQ. The CDR3 DNA sequence: TGCGCCAGCAGCTCCGGGACATTCCCGGGTAGGCAAGAGACCCAGTACTTC. Amino acid sequence: CASSSGTFPGRQETQYF.

The chain couples TRBV7-9 to TRBJ2-3, with D perhaps matching TRBD2 (6 bases). Trimming pared 3 bases from V and 6 bases from J, leaving 13 bases between. This CDR3 contains 14 residues. The germline gives CDR1 SEHNR, CDR2 FQNEAQ (reference sequence). The DNA of the CDR3 is TGTGCCAGCAGCTTGGGCTCGGAGGGGGATACGCAGTATTTT. This encodes CASSLGSEGDTQYF.

The V call is TRBV21-1, the J call TRBJ1-5; the table's D call, TRBD1, was not checked against the DNA. TRBV21-1 is reported as a pseudogene. The CDR3 is 19 amino acids. CDR3 protein: CASSRCRDRGVYSNQPQHF. The CDR3 DNA is TGTGCCAGCAGCAGGTGCCGGGACAGGGGGGTCTATAGCAATCAGCCCCAGCATTTT.

The chain carries TRBV9 and TRBJ2-7; D is perhaps TRBD1 (5 bases). V lost 4 bases, J lost 2 bases, and 19 bases lay in between. The length of the CDR3 is 16 residues. Germline lookup yields CDR1 SGDLS and CDR2 YYNGEE. The CDR3 is CASSLTADSATYEQYF. The DNA of the CDR3 is TGTGCCAGCAGCCTTACCGCAGACAGTGCAACCTACGAGCAGTACTTC.

This chain links TRBV6-6 with TRBJ1-2, with 7 bases matching TRBD1. Looked up from germline, CDR1 is MNHNY and CDR2 is SVGAGI (reference sequence). V shed 5 bases, J shed 11 bases, and the junction held 8 bases outside the gene matches. This CDR3 has 12 residues. The CDR3 region has the DNA TGTGCCAGCAGTCGGGACAGTTTGGAATACACCTTC. Translating it yields CASSRDSLEYTF.

The V and J genes are TRBV27 and TRBJ2-7, with 8 bases that match TRBD1. CDR1 MNHEY and CDR2 SMNVEV come from the germline V gene (reference sequence). The CDR3 contains 17 residues. V lost 4 bases to trimming and J lost 2 bases; unmatched junction nucleotides: 13. This chain's CDR3 is CASSSAGFGTGAYEQYF. CDR3 DNA: TGTGCCAGCAGTTCCGCGGGTTTCGGGACAGGCGCCTACGAGCAGTACTTC.

V is TRBV14 and J is TRBJ2-5; 9 nucleotides agree with TRBD2. After removal of 4 bases from V and 3 bases from J, the junction contained 6 bases not matched to a gene. Germline loops: CDR1 SGHDN, CDR2 FVKESK. This CDR3 has 15 amino acids. CDR3 amino acids: CASSPSGAPEETQYF. The CDR3 DNA reads as TGTGCCAGCAGCCCTAGCGGGGCCCCTGAAGAGACCCAGTACTTC.

This clone was seen a single time. The J gene is TRBJ2-7, the V gene TRBV5-1; the D gene is possibly TRBD1 (6 bases). With 4 bases removed from V and 2 bases from J, the gap between germline ends came to 19 bases. The length of the CDR3 is 16 residues. Germline-derived CDR1 and CDR2 are SGHRS and YFSETQ. The CDR3 sequence: CASSPTPRGRAYEQYF. The CDR3 DNA is TGCGCCAGCAGCCCTACCCCCAGGGGTAGGGCCTACGAGCAGTACTTC.